Listed below are T cell receptor beta chains from one sample, sequenced in a study of cytomegalovirus exposure and HLA in healthy donors. Generated by immunoSEQ multiplex PCR, the TCRdb table keeps only in-frame clones and is missing some. In the table there are 120,000 to 150,000 clones, 60% to 85% of which are singletons. Sequencing was done on a sample of PBMCs. The receptors were sampled from a male donor in good health and CMV-seronegative. The CDR3 runs from the conserved cysteine through the conserved F or W. The D gene is left open where the match is weak. Only some rows state a clone size, as once, few, many or a class for expanded clones.

cdr3_aa | cdr3_nt | j_call | clone_size | v_call | d_call
CASSLDRNTEAFF | TGCGCCAGCAGCTTGGACAGGAACACTGAAGCTTTCTTT | TRBJ1-1 | few | TRBV5-1 | .
CASSPNSYEQYF | TGTGCCAGCAGCCCCAATTCCTACGAGCAGTACTTC | TRBJ2-7 | . | TRBV7-3 | .
CASRKGQLSYNEQFF | TGTGCCAGCAGAAAAGGACAGCTCTCCTACAATGAGCAGTTCTTC | TRBJ2-1 | . | TRBV27 | .
CSARAASGTTTGELFF | TGCAGCGCCCGGGCTGCATCCGGGACAACCACCGGGGAGCTGTTTTTT | TRBJ2-2 | . | TRBV29-1 | .
CASSSGVRGTKNIQYF | TGTGCCAGCAGCTCCGGGGTTAGGGGGACCAAAAACATTCAGTACTTC | TRBJ2-4 | . | TRBV13 | .
CASSRLVGGYGYTF | TGTGCCAGCAGCCGATTGGTGGGGGGCTATGGCTACACCTTC | TRBJ1-2 | . | TRBV6-5 | .
CASTQGSYEQYF | TGTGCCAGCACGCAGGGCTCCTACGAGCAGTACTTC | TRBJ2-7 | . | TRBV2 | .
CASSLGSGSSFIEQFF | TGTGCCAGCAGCTTAGGGTCCGGGTCTTCTTTCATTGAGCAGTTCTTC | TRBJ2-1 | . | TRBV7-9 | .
CASSFSAGGLTDTQYF | TGTGCCAGCAGCTTTTCCGCGGGGGGCCTCACAGATACGCAGTATTTT | TRBJ2-3 | . | TRBV7-2 | TRBD2
CASSSPGQGQETQYF | TGTGCCAGCAGCTCGCCGGGACAGGGCCAAGAGACCCAGTACTTC | TRBJ2-5 | few | TRBV5-4 | TRBD1
CASSLGDRVSPLHF | TGCGCCAGCAGCTTGGGGGACAGGGTTTCACCCCTCCACTTT | TRBJ1-6 | . | TRBV5-1 | TRBD1
CASSPRRNQPQHF | TGTGCCAGCAGCCCTAGAAGAAATCAGCCCCAGCATTTT | TRBJ1-5 | . | TRBV13 | .
CASSPGLAGGPGETQYF | TGTGCCAGCAGCCCGGGACTAGCGGGAGGGCCTGGAGAGACCCAGTACTTC | TRBJ2-5 | . | TRBV7-3 | TRBD2
CASRERTGGQETQYF | TGTGCCAGCCGAGAGCGGACAGGGGGCCAAGAGACCCAGTACTTC | TRBJ2-5 | . | TRBV2 | TRBD1
CASGDRGATEAFF | TGTGCCAGTGGGGACAGGGGGGCCACTGAAGCTTTCTTT | TRBJ1-1 | few | TRBV9 | TRBD1
CASSQESTGPFFTTEAFF | TGTGCCAGCAGCCAAGAATCCACAGGGCCCTTCTTTACCACTGAAGCTTTCTTT | TRBJ1-1 | few | TRBV14 | .
CASSLEPDGELFF | TGTGCCAGCAGCTTAGAGCCAGACGGGGAGCTGTTTTTT | TRBJ2-2 | . | TRBV11-3 | .
CASSPRTPNNSPLHF | TGTGCCAGCAGTCCCCGGACACCGAATAATTCACCCCTCCACTTT | TRBJ1-6 | . | TRBV6-6 | .
CASSEEQGFGYTF | TGTGCCAGCAGTGAAGAGCAGGGGTTTGGCTACACCTTC | TRBJ1-2 | . | TRBV6-1 | .
CASSAMELAGSSEQYF | TGCGCCAGCAGCGCAATGGAACTAGCGGGATCTAGCGAGCAGTACTTC | TRBJ2-7 | . | TRBV5-1 | TRBD2
CASSGGRSGSYNEQFF | TGTGCCAGCAGTGGCGGGAGGTCGGGGTCCTACAATGAGCAGTTCTTC | TRBJ2-1 | . | TRBV7-9 | TRBD2
CASSVEDSPYEQYF | TGTGCCAGCAGCGTGGAGGACAGCCCCTACGAGCAGTACTTC | TRBJ2-7 | . | TRBV9 | .
CASSQDLGGTDTQYF | TGTGCCAGCTCACAGGACCTCGGGGGGACAGATACGCAGTATTTT | TRBJ2-3 | . | TRBV18 | TRBD2
CSVDSAGVYEQFF | TGCAGCGTTGACTCTGCGGGAGTGTATGAGCAGTTCTTC | TRBJ2-1 | . | TRBV29-1 | TRBD2
CASRPRDRDIYGYTF | TGTGCCAGCAGGCCCCGGGACAGGGACATTTATGGCTACACCTTC | TRBJ1-2 | . | TRBV5-4 | TRBD1
CASSAQGITYNEQFF | TGTGCCAGCAGCGCACAGGGGATTACCTACAATGAGCAGTTCTTC | TRBJ2-1 | once | TRBV9 | TRBD1
CASSSLGLNTEAFF | TGTGCCAGCAGTTCACTAGGCCTCAACACTGAAGCTTTCTTT | TRBJ1-1 | . | TRBV27 | .
CASSRTGGSSGTQYF | TGTGCCAGCAGTCGGACCGGGGGGAGCTCAGGTACGCAGTATTTT | TRBJ2-3 | . | TRBV6-5 | TRBD2
CASRGGHYEQYF | TGTGCCAGCAGGGGGGGGCACTACGAGCAGTACTTC | TRBJ2-7 | few | TRBV6-5 | .
CASSSTGSYGYTF | TGTGCCAGCAGTTCGACAGGGTCCTATGGCTACACCTTC | TRBJ1-2 | . | TRBV6-5 | TRBD1
CASSLGRFEANVLTF | TGTGCCAGCAGCTTAGGGCGGTTTGAGGCCAACGTCCTGACTTTC | TRBJ2-6 | few | TRBV7-8 | .
CASSKLLTGIEQYF | TGCGCCAGCAGCAAACTATTGACAGGGATCGAGCAGTACTTC | TRBJ2-7 | . | TRBV5-1 | TRBD1
CASSPEGGVNEQYF | TGCGCCAGCAGCCCGGAGGGGGGGGTCAACGAGCAGTACTTC | TRBJ2-7 | . | TRBV5-1 | .
CASSRDSRQETQYF | TGTGCCAGCAGCCGGGACAGCCGACAAGAGACCCAGTACTTC | TRBJ2-5 | . | TRBV13 | TRBD1
CASSLYSGGADTQYF | TGTGCCAGCAGTTTATATAGCGGGGGTGCAGATACGCAGTATTTT | TRBJ2-3 | once | TRBV27 | TRBD2
CASSRAGTARLLAKNIQYF | TGTGCCAGCAGCCGGGCCGGGACAGCCAGACTCCTAGCCAAAAACATTCAGTACTTC | TRBJ2-4 | . | TRBV5-6 | TRBD1
CASSQVTVTGELFF | TGTGCCAGCAGCCAAGTCACAGTCACCGGGGAGCTGTTTTTT | TRBJ2-2 | . | TRBV14 | .
CASSAGTSRYTDTQYF | TGTGCCAGCAGCGCTGGGACTAGCAGATACACAGATACGCAGTATTTT | TRBJ2-3 | . | TRBV9 | TRBD2
CASSASGTSTDTQYF | TGTGCCAGCAGCGCTAGCGGAACTAGCACAGATACGCAGTATTTT | TRBJ2-3 | . | TRBV9 | TRBD2
CASSSNAQGAFNEKLFF | TGCGCCAGCAGCTCTAACGCACAGGGGGCCTTTAATGAAAAACTGTTTTTT | TRBJ1-4 | . | TRBV5-1 | TRBD1
CAWSTVAGIQETQYF | TGTGCCTGGAGTACGGTAGCGGGGATCCAAGAGACCCAGTACTTC | TRBJ2-5 | few | TRBV30 | TRBD2
CASSLVAGVGTEAFF | TGCGCCAGCAGCTTGGTTGCGGGGGTGGGCACTGAAGCTTTCTTT | TRBJ1-1 | . | TRBV5-1 | .